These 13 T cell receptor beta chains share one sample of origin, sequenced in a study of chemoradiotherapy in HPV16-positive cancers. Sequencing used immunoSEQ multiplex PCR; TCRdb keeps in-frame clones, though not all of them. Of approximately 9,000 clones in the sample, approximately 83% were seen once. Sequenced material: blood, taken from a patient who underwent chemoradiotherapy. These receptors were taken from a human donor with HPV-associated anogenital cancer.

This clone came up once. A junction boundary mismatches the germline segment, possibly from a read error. The DNA of the CDR3 is TGTGCTAGCAGCCCTAGATGGGCCGGTGGCACTGAAGCTTTCTTT. It translates to CASSPRWAGGTEAFF. V and J are TRBV7-7 and TRBJ1-1; D not resolved. Germline V gene data show CDR1 as SSHAT and CDR2 as FNYEAQ (reference sequence). This CDR3 spans 15 amino acids. The full variable domain, in which reference TRBV7-7 and TRBJ1-1 provide the parts outside the CDR3, is GAGVSQSPRYKVTKRGQDVTLRCDPISSHATLYWYQQALGQGPEFLTYFNYEAQPDKSGLPSDRFSAERPEGSISTLTIQRTEQRDSAMYRCASSPRWAGGTEAFFGQGTRLTVV.

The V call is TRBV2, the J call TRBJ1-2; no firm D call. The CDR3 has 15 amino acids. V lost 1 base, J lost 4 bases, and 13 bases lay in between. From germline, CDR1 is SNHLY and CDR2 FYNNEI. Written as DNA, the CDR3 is TGTGCCAGCAGTGAAGGCCCTCATGAACTCTATGGCTACACCTTC. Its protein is CASSEGPHELYGYTF.

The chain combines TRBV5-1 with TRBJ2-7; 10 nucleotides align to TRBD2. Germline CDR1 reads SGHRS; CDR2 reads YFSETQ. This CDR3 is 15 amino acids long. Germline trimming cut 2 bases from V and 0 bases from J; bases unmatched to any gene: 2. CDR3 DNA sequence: TGCGCCAGCAGCTTAGCGGGGGGGGCCTCCTACGAGCAGTACTTC. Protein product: CASSLAGGASYEQYF.

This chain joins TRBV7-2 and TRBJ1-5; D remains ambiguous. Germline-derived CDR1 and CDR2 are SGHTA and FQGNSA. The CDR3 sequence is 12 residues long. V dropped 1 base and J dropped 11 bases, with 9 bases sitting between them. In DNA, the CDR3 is TGTGCCAGCAGCTTAGTAACGGCAGCCCAGCATTTT. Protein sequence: CASSLVTAAQHF.

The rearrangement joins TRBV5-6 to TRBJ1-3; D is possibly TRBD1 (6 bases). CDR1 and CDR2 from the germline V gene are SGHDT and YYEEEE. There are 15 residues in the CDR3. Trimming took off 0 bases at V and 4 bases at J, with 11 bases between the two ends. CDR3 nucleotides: TGTGCCAGCAGCTTGGCTCAGGGGCAAGGAAACACCATATATTTT. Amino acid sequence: CASSLAQGQGNTIYF.

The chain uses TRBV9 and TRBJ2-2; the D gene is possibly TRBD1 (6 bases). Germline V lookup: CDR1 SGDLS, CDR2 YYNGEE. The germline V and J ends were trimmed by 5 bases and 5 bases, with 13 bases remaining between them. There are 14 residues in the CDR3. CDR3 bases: TGTGCCAGCAGGAAAAACAGGGATACCGGGGAGCTGTTTTTT. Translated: CASRKNRDTGELFF. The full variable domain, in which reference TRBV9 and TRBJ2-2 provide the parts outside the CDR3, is DSGVTQTPKHLITATGQRVTLRCSPRSGDLSVYWYQQSLDQGLQFLIQYYNGEERAKGNILERFSAQQFPDLHSELNLSSLELGDSALYFCASRKNRDTGELFFGEGSRLTVL.

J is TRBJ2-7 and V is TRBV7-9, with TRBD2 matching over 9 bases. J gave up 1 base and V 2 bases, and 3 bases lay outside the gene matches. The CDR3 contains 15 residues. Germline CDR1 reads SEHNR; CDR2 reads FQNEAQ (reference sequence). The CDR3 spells CASSLSLAGSYEQYF. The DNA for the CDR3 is TGTGCCAGCAGCTTAAGTCTAGCGGGGTCCTACGAGCAGTACTTC.

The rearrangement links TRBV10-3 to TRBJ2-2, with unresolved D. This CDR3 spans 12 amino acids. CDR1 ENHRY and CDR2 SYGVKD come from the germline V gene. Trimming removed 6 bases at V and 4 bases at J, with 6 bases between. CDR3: CAIRGPTGELFF. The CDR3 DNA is TGTGCCATCAGAGGGCCCACCGGGGAGCTGTTTTTT.

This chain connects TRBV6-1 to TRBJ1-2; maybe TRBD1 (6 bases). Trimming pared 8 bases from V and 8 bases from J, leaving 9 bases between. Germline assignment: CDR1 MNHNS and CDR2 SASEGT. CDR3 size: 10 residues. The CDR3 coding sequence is TGTGCCAGCGGGGGGCGGGGCTACACCTTC. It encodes CASGGRGYTF.

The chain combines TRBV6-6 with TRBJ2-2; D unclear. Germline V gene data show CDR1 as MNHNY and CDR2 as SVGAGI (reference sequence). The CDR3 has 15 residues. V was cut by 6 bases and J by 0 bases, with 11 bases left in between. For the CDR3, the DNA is TGTGCCAGCAGCAATACTAACACGAACACCGGGGAGCTGTTTTTT. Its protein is CASSNTNTNTGELFF.

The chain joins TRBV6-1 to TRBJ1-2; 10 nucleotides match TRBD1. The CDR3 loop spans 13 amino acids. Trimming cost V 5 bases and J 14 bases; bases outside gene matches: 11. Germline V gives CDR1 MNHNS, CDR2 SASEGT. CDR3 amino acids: CASSTGTGDRETF. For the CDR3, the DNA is TGTGCCAGCAGTACCGGGACAGGGGATAGAGAAACCTTC.

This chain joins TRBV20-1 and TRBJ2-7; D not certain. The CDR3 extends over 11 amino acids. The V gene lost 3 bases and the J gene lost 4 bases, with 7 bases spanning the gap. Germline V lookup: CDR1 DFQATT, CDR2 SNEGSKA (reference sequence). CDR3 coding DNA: TGCAGTGCTAGCGTTAAATACGAGCAGTACTTC. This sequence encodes CSASVKYEQYF.

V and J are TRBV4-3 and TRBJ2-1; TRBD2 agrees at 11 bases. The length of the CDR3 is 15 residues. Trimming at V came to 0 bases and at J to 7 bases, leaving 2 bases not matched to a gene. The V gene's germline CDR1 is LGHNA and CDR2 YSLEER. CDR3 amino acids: CASSQETSGANEQFF. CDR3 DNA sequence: TGCGCCAGCAGCCAAGAGACTAGCGGGGCGAATGAGCAGTTCTTC.